Sequencing of this TCR beta chain was carried out in a study of lymphopenia after photon versus proton radiotherapy (dated by TCRdb to between 2018 and 2021). Regarding the research as a whole: The study compared the immunological effects of photon versus proton radiation therapy in patients with gastrointestinal tumors who developed high-grade lymphopenia. The study was designed to characterize how the impact on the immune system differs between the two radiation modalities. The cohort included approximately 18 patients with gastrointestinal tumors who developed lymphopenia after receiving either photon or proton therapy.

Libraries came from the immunoSEQ multiplex PCR assay. Deep sequencing of rearranged TCR beta loci, alongside multiparametric flow cytometry, was used to profile T cell repertoires. What TCRdb holds here is the immuneACCESS table cut down to in-frame rearrangements. Part of the clones is not present; checked against another copy, under half of the missing clones reflect an unresolved V gene, and the others are unexplained. This sample lists tens of thousands of clones; around 83% were detected once. Of the sample, under 13% falls within the top ten clones. With respect to this clone: The antigen it binds to is not known. Base qualities are missing; no much larger clone stands one base away.

Points the paper makes about the study in general: After the lymphocyte count nadir, repertoires from photon-treated patients showed oligoclonal expansion, particularly of CD8+ Temra cells, and this expansion drove the decline in diversity. The survival association was assessed only in patients who died, and better survival with proton therapy was presented by the authors as a possibility rather than a demonstrated result. Among patients across the cohort who died, overall survival time showed an inverse correlation with a larger post-nadir drop in TCR diversity. During treatment, patients who received proton therapy stayed relatively stable, whereas patients who received photon therapy lost naive T cells and TCR diversity and gained effector/memory populations.

The CDR3, cysteine through phenylalanine, is 13 amino acids long. Solely the CDR3 DNA is kept, with 39 bases framed from the first base. CDR1 SGHKS and CDR2 YYEKEE were looked up in the germline V gene (reference sequence). V ends up 2 bases short and J 5 bases short, with an unmatched junction base count of 2. The TCR originated in a woman in her 70s with pancreatic cancer. Some clones in this sample may be carry-over from other donors' samples. The chain employs TRBV5-5 and TRBJ2-7; 9 of the junction bases match TRBD1. The source material was peripheral blood, sampled from a patient treated with proton-based radiotherapy. The DNA sequence follows: TGTGCCAGCAGCTTTGGGACAGGGAACGAGCAGTACTTC. Its translation reads: CASSFGTGNEQYF.